The TCR beta chain described here comes from a study of human T cells and chemical hapten exposure (dated by TCRdb to about 2021). Background on the whole study: For sensitization, 2% DPC in acetone was applied to a roughly 2 cm by roughly 2 cm area of upper inner arm skin. Libraries were pooled for sequencing, and per-sample TCR yields varied mainly because of small differences in library volumes within the pool. The mostly female patient cohort included alopecia areata with under or over 50% scalp involvement, alopecia totalis and alopecia universalis. This study followed changes in the peripheral blood TCR repertoire in vivo during primary and secondary sensitization of alopecia patients to the hapten diphenylcyclopropenone (DPC). Blood was sampled from patients pre-sensitization (week 0) and at 2, 6 and about 24 weeks after DPC sensitization. Patch tests used Finn chambers with 0.01% DPC on the upper back, scored after 6 days by International Contact Dermatitis Research Group standards. Patients additionally received weekly therapeutic DPC doses to the scalp throughout the approximately 25-week study period. Around 30 alopecia patients provided blood for TCR sequencing at one to four time points (pre-sensitization, 2, 6 and 24 weeks).

With regard to this clonotype: What this receptor recognizes is not known. No base-level quality is on record; no much larger clone is a single base apart.

The CDR3 goes from the cysteine to the phenylalanine over 16 residues. Kept here is only the CDR3 DNA, which spans 48 bases and is read in frame from base 1. CDR1 and CDR2, looked up from the germline V gene (reference sequence), are SGHAT and FQDESV. At the junction V is shortened by 5 bases and J by 6 bases; bases outside the gene matches: 8. The study at large found these results: Alopecia, a presumed autoimmune disease, was present in all patients, so the immune response of the patients might differ from that of healthy individuals. DPC sensitization did not change how many TCRs were above 1 in 1000 frequency, and no evidence was found of alterations in global repertoire structure. Expanded TCRs formed significantly more large CDR3 similarity clusters than pre-sensitization or healthy control sets, consistent with antigen-driven responses. Patch test score was positively correlated with the number of PT1 expanded TCRs, with significance at thresholds 8, 16 and 32 but not at 4. After repeated subsampling, changes were observed in the strength of the expansion versus patch-test correlation and in the threshold at which the correlation became significant.

The time point label corresponds to: patch test 2, 6 weeks after DPC sensitization. Explained via the paper, the treatment or condition label denotes: therapeutic diphenylcyclopropenone sensitization with weekly scalp DPC. At every patch-test visit, the blood draw took place before the patch test was put on. To be eligible, patients had to be aged 18 to 70, diagnosed with alopecia and judged suitable for DPC therapy, while pregnant patients were excluded. Total RNA was extracted from unfractionated whole blood collected in Tempus Blood RNA tubes. Receptors were amplified or captured by RACE. TCRdb lists the instrument as NextSeq 500. During library preparation, unique molecular identifiers were attached to individual cDNA molecules so that TCRs could be counted in a quantitative, reproducible way. From each blood RNA sample, both TCR alpha and TCR beta chains were sequenced. For the original study's pipeline: The median number of TCRs per sample was 90,000 to 100,000, ranging from roughly 23,224 to 690,600. V, J and CDR3 annotation of the TCR reads was performed with the Decombinator software suite. To make PS versus PT1 abundance plots, every sample was subsampled to the same number of TCRs (28,000). Expanded TCRs were defined as absent before sensitization and observed at least eight times at the 2-week time point. TCRdb trimmed public reads at Q25 via fastp, called clones via MiXCR and kept in-frame beta chains. Duplicate CDR3 protein sequences are folded into a single record with the most common DNA and genes. TCRdb's processing, not the authors', yielded these V and J calls. Within this sample are a few hundred thousand distinct CDR3 sequences, with about 6% of them counted one time only. Approximately 5.4% of the sample goes to the ten largest clones.

The chain uses TRBV11-1 and TRBJ2-3; 13 junctional bases match TRBD2. Here the sequenced sample was whole blood, taken in connection with sensitization to the hapten diphenylcyclopropenone (DPC). This sequence was found in a woman between 18 and 29 years old with alopecia areata. Some clones in this sample may be carry-over from other donors' samples. The encoded CDR3 is CASSRTSGSLVDTQYF. The DNA sequence is given as TGTGCCAGCAGCCGGACTAGCGGGAGCCTAGTGGATACGCAGTATTTT. Supplemented by the reference TRBV11-1 and TRBJ2-3 proteins around the CDR3, the complete variable domain is EAEVAQSPRYKITEKSQAVAFWCDPISGHATLYWYRQILGQGPELLVQFQDESVVDDSQLPKDRFSAERLKGVDSTLKIQPAELGDSAMYLCASSRTSGSLVDTQYFGPGTRLTVL.